This is a list of T cell receptor beta chains from one sample in a study of T-cell memory formation after mild COVID-19. TCRdb re-called the 5' RACE reads with MiXCR, one entry per CDR3 protein. The sample consists of hundreds of thousands of distinct CDR3 sequences, 25% to 30% of them appearing once. The sample taken for sequencing was PBMCs or a T cell subset sorted from them (not recorded which). The receptors originated from an adult woman who had mild COVID-19 (a few samples of this study predate the infection). Cell type and time point are not known. Each CDR3 is given with its conserved first and last residue. The D gene is left open where the match is weak. Size is stated for part of the rows, as once, few or many counts, or as a class when the clone is expanded.

clone size	V gene	D gene	J gene	CDR3 protein	CDR3 DNA
NA	TRBV7-9	NA	TRBJ2-7	CATASGGISYEQYF	TGTGCCACCGCCAGTGGGGGTATCTCCTACGAGCAGTACTTC
few	TRBV12-3/TRBV12-4	TRBD1	TRBJ2-2	CASSQWTGTNTGELFF	TGTGCCAGCAGTCAATGGACAGGGACTAACACCGGGGAGCTGTTTTTT
NA	TRBV6-2/TRBV6-3	NA	TRBJ2-2	CASSEVQALNTGELFF	TGTGCCAGCAGTGAGGTACAGGCCTTGAACACCGGGGAGCTGTTTTTT
NA	TRBV19	NA	TRBJ1-4	CASSSAGRDGILFF	TGTGCCAGTAGTAGTGCGGGGCGTGATGGGATACTGTTTTTT
NA	TRBV19	NA	TRBJ2-1	CASSNSAFNEQFF	TGTGCCAGTAGTAACTCCGCCTTCAATGAGCAGTTCTTC
NA	TRBV6-6	TRBD1	TRBJ2-4	CASSLGWTGISDIQYF	TGTGCCAGCAGCCTCGGATGGACAGGGATTAGTGACATTCAGTACTTC
NA	TRBV19	NA	TRBJ1-6	CAIRDSLNSPLHF	TGTGCCATTCGAGACAGCCTTAATTCACCCCTCCACTTT
once	TRBV5-1	NA	TRBJ2-3	CASSLWAPDTQYF	TGCGCCAGCAGCTTGTGGGCCCCAGATACGCAGTATTTT
few	TRBV9	NA	TRBJ2-1	CASSVEEVVANHNEQFF	TGTGCCAGCAGCGTAGAAGAAGTCGTAGCAAACCACAATGAGCAGTTCTTC
NA	TRBV5-1	NA	TRBJ2-3	CASSLIGGTDTQYF	TGCGCCAGCAGCTTGATAGGAGGCACAGATACGCAGTATTTT
NA	TRBV11-2	NA	TRBJ2-4	CASSYRPRGARDIQYF	TGTGCCAGCAGCTACCGCCCCCGAGGGGCTAGGGACATTCAGTACTTC
many	TRBV2	NA	TRBJ2-6	CAIVLDSGANVLTF	TGTGCCATCGTGCTGGACTCTGGGGCCAACGTCCTGACTTTC
NA	TRBV12-3/TRBV12-4	NA	TRBJ2-5	CASSSRDLWETQYF	TGTGCCAGCAGTTCCCGGGACCTCTGGGAGACCCAGTACTTC
few	TRBV9	NA	TRBJ2-1	CASSGREAPFNEQFF	TGTGCCAGCAGCGGCAGGGAAGCCCCTTTCAATGAGCAGTTCTTC
NA	TRBV3-1	TRBD2	TRBJ2-1	CASSPALRGGAYEQFF	TGTGCCAGCAGCCCAGCCCTTCGCGGGGGGGCTTATGAGCAGTTCTTC
NA	TRBV20-1	NA	TRBJ2-1	CSATKVGNEQFF	TGCAGTGCCACAAAGGTTGGCAATGAGCAGTTCTTC
NA	TRBV9	TRBD2	TRBJ2-1	CASSVGMSGNHPRTYNEQFF	TGTGCCAGCAGCGTAGGGATGAGCGGGAACCACCCCAGAACCTACAATGAGCAGTTCTTC
NA	TRBV12-3/TRBV12-4	NA	TRBJ1-2	CASSLGGMAAGYTF	TGTGCCAGCAGTTTAGGGGGGATGGCGGCTGGCTACACCTTC
NA	TRBV2	NA	TRBJ2-5	CASSEATGETQYF	TGTGCCAGCAGTGAAGCGACGGGCGAGACCCAGTACTTC
NA	TRBV20-1	TRBD1	TRBJ2-2	CSAPRQGPTGELFF	TGCAGTGCCCCAAGACAGGGACCCACCGGGGAGCTGTTTTTT
NA	TRBV29-1	NA	TRBJ1-1	CSVRGRMNTEAFF	TGCAGCGTCCGAGGTAGGATGAACACTGAAGCTTTCTTT
NA	TRBV12-3/TRBV12-4	TRBD1	TRBJ1-5	CASSSGGQPQHF	TGTGCCAGCAGCTCAGGGGGTCAGCCCCAGCATTTT
NA	TRBV7-6	NA	TRBJ2-5	CASSPRTLETQYF	TGTGCCAGCAGCCCGCGGACCTTAGAGACCCAGTACTTC
NA	TRBV29-1	NA	TRBJ1-2	CSVEQHYGYTF	TGCAGCGTTGAACAGCACTATGGCTACACCTTC
NA	TRBV12-3/TRBV12-4	NA	TRBJ1-6	CASSPGRGSPLHF	TGTGCCAGCAGCCCAGGGAGGGGTTCACCCCTCCACTTT
few	TRBV5-1	NA	TRBJ2-7	CASSQMSGLVHDEQYF	TGCGCCAGCAGCCAAATGTCCGGGTTGGTGCATGACGAGCAGTACTTC
NA	TRBV15	NA	TRBJ2-3	CATSREGGVTDTQYF	TGTGCCACCAGCAGAGAAGGCGGGGTCACAGATACGCAGTATTTT
NA	TRBV5-1	NA	TRBJ2-3	CASSFSNPADTQYF	TGCGCCAGCAGCTTTAGCAATCCGGCAGATACGCAGTATTTT
NA	TRBV5-1	TRBD1	TRBJ2-4	CASSLEGAGAKNIQYF	TGCGCCAGCAGCTTGGAGGGGGCAGGGGCCAAAAACATTCAGTACTTC
NA	TRBV24-1	NA	TRBJ2-7	CATSDGTLGSYEQYF	TGTGCCACCAGTGATGGGACTTTGGGGTCCTACGAGCAGTACTTC
NA	TRBV9	NA	TRBJ1-1	CASSAGTLNPEAFF	TGTGCCAGCAGCGCCGGGACGTTGAACCCTGAAGCTTTCTTT
few	TRBV15	TRBD2	TRBJ2-7	CATSRAGTSGSYEQYF	TGTGCCACCAGCAGAGCCGGGACTAGCGGGAGTTACGAGCAGTACTTC
NA	TRBV24-1	NA	TRBJ2-7	CATSGWTDYEQYF	TGTGCCACCAGTGGCTGGACGGACTACGAGCAGTACTTC
NA	TRBV7-6	NA	TRBJ2-7	CASSPGGSGDYEQYF	TGTGCCAGCAGCCCCGGCGGGTCGGGCGACTACGAGCAGTACTTC
NA	TRBV24-1	NA	TRBJ2-2	CATSDLQGSATTGELFF	TGTGCCACCAGTGATTTACAGGGCTCAGCGACAACCGGGGAGCTGTTTTTT
NA	TRBV6-2/TRBV6-3	NA	TRBJ2-7	CASLPRMSSYEQYF	TGTGCCAGCCTCCCCCGGATGTCGAGCTACGAGCAGTACTTC
NA	TRBV15	NA	TRBJ1-3	CATSRDLAVGNTIYF	TGTGCCACCAGCAGAGATCTGGCTGTTGGAAACACCATATATTTT
NA	TRBV15	NA	TRBJ2-7	CATKDSPGYEQYF	TGTGCCACCAAGGACTCCCCGGGCTACGAGCAGTACTTC
NA	TRBV12-3/TRBV12-4	TRBD1	TRBJ1-1	CASRHSGGGFTEAFF	TGTGCCAGCAGACATTCAGGGGGCGGTTTCACTGAAGCTTTCTTT
NA	TRBV2	NA	TRBJ2-5	CASNRGSRAQETQYF	TGTGCCAGCAATCGGGGAAGTAGGGCCCAAGAGACCCAGTACTTC
few	TRBV7-9	NA	TRBJ2-2	CASSIVNTGELFF	TGTGCCAGCAGTATAGTGAACACCGGGGAGCTGTTTTTT
NA	TRBV11-2	TRBD1	TRBJ1-1	CASSASIYRGLGVDTEAFF	TGTGCCAGCAGCGCATCTATCTACAGGGGGCTCGGAGTGGACACTGAAGCTTTCTTT
NA	TRBV20-1	NA	TRBJ2-3	CSARGLGLETDTQYF	TGCAGTGCTAGAGGCCTAGGGTTAGAAACAGATACGCAGTATTTT
few	TRBV7-9	NA	TRBJ1-4	CASSPGRYEKLFF	TGTGCCAGCAGCCCTGGACGGTATGAAAAACTGTTTTTT
NA	TRBV3-1	NA	TRBJ2-5	CASSSSLETQYF	TGTGCCAGCAGCAGCTCCCTGGAGACCCAGTACTTC
NA	TRBV11-3	NA	TRBJ2-2	CASSQTGSTGELFF	TGTGCCAGCAGTCAAACAGGGTCCACCGGGGAGCTGTTTTTT
NA	TRBV29-1	NA	TRBJ1-1	CSVVVGGTEAFF	TGCAGCGTTGTCGTAGGAGGCACTGAAGCTTTCTTT
few	TRBV6-5	NA	TRBJ2-7	CASILPTRDILYEQYF	TGTGCCAGCATTCTCCCTACCCGGGACATACTCTACGAGCAGTACTTC
NA	TRBV29-1	TRBD1	TRBJ1-2	CSVGGGEYGYTF	TGCAGCGTTGGAGGGGGCGAGTATGGCTACACCTTC
few	TRBV4-1	NA	TRBJ2-2	CASSPLLKTGELFF	TGCGCCAGCAGCCCCTTACTTAAGACCGGGGAGCTGTTTTTT
NA	TRBV12-3/TRBV12-4	NA	TRBJ2-1	CASKTFSYNEQFF	TGTGCCAGCAAGACTTTCTCCTACAATGAGCAGTTCTTC
NA	TRBV5-1	TRBD1	TRBJ1-1	CASSLAGQGWDTEAFF	TGCGCCAGCAGCTTGGCTGGACAGGGGTGGGACACTGAAGCTTTCTTT
NA	TRBV29-1	NA	TRBJ2-5	CSAPGQYF	TGCAGCGCTCCGGGACAGTACTTC
few	TRBV11-1	TRBD2	TRBJ2-2	CASSLILAGFANTGELFF	TGTGCCAGCAGTTTAATCCTAGCGGGATTCGCGAACACCGGGGAGCTGTTTTTT
NA	TRBV11-2	NA	TRBJ2-3	CASSSRGGTQYF	TGTGCCAGCAGCAGCAGGGGGGGTACGCAGTATTTT
few	TRBV6-6	TRBD1	TRBJ1-1	CASSAIPGGTEAFF	TGTGCCAGCAGTGCCATTCCAGGGGGCACTGAAGCTTTCTTT
NA	TRBV12-3/TRBV12-4	TRBD2	TRBJ2-3	CAKQLGGSNKSADTQYF	TGTGCCAAGCAGTTAGGCGGGAGCAATAAGAGCGCAGATACGCAGTATTTT